This record covers a single T cell receptor beta chain. Authors' methods: Using reference gene primer amplification, nucleated cell counts were estimated. Clones were sequenced by immunoSEQ multiplex PCR, and TCRdb holds only the in-frame ones, with some missing. V and J calls and clone size come straight from that table; D and trimming were deduced from the DNA. The sample records 200,000 to 250,000 clones, about 85% being singletons. The data stem from a study of blood T cell repertoires in COVID-19. Turning to the study itself: Samples came from the United States, Italy and Spain, spanning acute and convalescent COVID-19. Sample material is recorded as cDNA or gDNA derived from T cells, B-cell-depleted T cells, or PBMCs.

Germline-derived CDR1 and CDR2 are MGHRA and YSYEKL. The CDR3 is 17 residues long. Unmatched junction bases numbered 9, after V lost 1 base and J lost 4 bases. This clonotype was obtained from an elderly woman with active or convalescent COVID-19. The specimen sequenced was peripheral blood. The V gene is TRBV4-1, the J gene TRBJ2-3; 9 bases align to TRBD2. CDR3 DNA sequence: TGCGCCAGCAGCCAAGTGCGTAGCGGGAGAGGAGCAGATACGCAGTATTTT. Protein product: CASSQVRSGRGADTQYF.